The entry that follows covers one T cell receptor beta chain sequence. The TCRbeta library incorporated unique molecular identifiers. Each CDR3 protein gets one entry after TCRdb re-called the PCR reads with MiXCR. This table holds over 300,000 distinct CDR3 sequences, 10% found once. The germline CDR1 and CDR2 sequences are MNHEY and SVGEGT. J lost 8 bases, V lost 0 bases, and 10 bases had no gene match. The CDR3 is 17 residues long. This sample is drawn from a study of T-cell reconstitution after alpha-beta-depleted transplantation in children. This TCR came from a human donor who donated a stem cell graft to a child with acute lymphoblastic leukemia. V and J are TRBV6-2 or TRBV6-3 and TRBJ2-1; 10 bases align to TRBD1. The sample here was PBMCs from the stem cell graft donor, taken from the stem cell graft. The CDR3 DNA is TGTGCCAGCAGTTACTCCCTTCGGGACAGGGGATATTATGAGCAGTTCTTC. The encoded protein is CASSYSLRDRGYYEQFF.